These T cell receptor beta chains were read from a single sample in a study of cytomegalovirus exposure and HLA in healthy donors. The method was immunoSEQ multiplex PCR; TCRdb's version includes in-frame clones alone and lacks a portion of them. In the table there are 130,000 to 150,000 clones, almost 80% of which are singletons. The specimen was PBMCs. All receptors derive from a woman aged 25 to 39 in good health and CMV-seronegative. The CDR3 runs from the conserved cysteine through the conserved F or W. D genes are given only for firm matches. The listing skips clone size in some rows; elsewhere it reads once, few, many or a size class.

D gene	clone size	V gene	J gene	CDR3 DNA	CDR3 protein
TRBD1	.	TRBV5-4	TRBJ1-2	TGTGCCAGCAGCCCGGACAGGGACTATGGCTACACCTTC	CASSPDRDYGYTF
TRBD1	.	TRBV7-9	TRBJ1-2	TGTGCCAGCAGCGTAGGACAGGGAGGAGGCTATGGCTACACCTTC	CASSVGQGGGYGYTF
TRBD2	.	TRBV4-1	TRBJ2-5	TGCGCCAGCAGCCCCTCCGGCGGGGGGAAACAAGAGACCCAGTACTTC	CASSPSGGGKQETQYF
.	.	TRBV13	TRBJ2-7	TGTGCCAGCAGCTTGAGAGGCTCACCCTACGAGCAGTACTTC	CASSLRGSPYEQYF
TRBD1	.	TRBV19	TRBJ1-2	TGTGCCAGTAGTCCTGGACAGGGGGCTGACTATGGCTACACCTTC	CASSPGQGADYGYTF
.	.	TRBV30	TRBJ1-4	TGTGCCTGGAGTACAACTAGAGAAAAACTGTTTTTT	CAWSTTREKLFF
.	.	TRBV14	TRBJ1-2	TGTGCCAGCAGCCAAGTTACAGGGAGCTATGGCTACACCTTC	CASSQVTGSYGYTF
.	once	TRBV5-4	TRBJ1-1	TGTGCCAGCAGCTTGTTGGTGCGGGGGACTGAAGCTTTCTTT	CASSLLVRGTEAFF
TRBD1	.	TRBV2	TRBJ1-4	TGTGCCAGCATCCCTGGGACAGGGAGCGGGGGACTGTTTTTT	CASIPGTGSGGLFF
.	.	TRBV11-2	TRBJ2-7	TGTGCCAGCAGCTTCAGGCGGGGTTTTTACGAGCAGTACTTC	CASSFRRGFYEQYF
.	.	TRBV6-5	TRBJ1-1	TGTGCCAGCAGTTCCCCGGGGACTGAAGCTTTCTTT	CASSSPGTEAFF
TRBD1	.	TRBV6-5	TRBJ2-1	TGTGCCAGCAGCCAAGGGGACAGTAACAATGAGCAGTTCTTC	CASSQGDSNNEQFF
TRBD1	.	TRBV5-1	TRBJ2-7	TGCGCCAGCAGCTTAGGTCAGGGGGCCTATTACGAGCAGTACTTC	CASSLGQGAYYEQYF
.	few	TRBV5-6	TRBJ1-1	TGTGCCAGCAGCTTGGCGGAGGTTTTACTCACTGAAGCTTTCTTT	CASSLAEVLLTEAFF
.	.	TRBV19	TRBJ1-1	TGTGCCAGTAGTCCCCCGGGGGTAGGACTGAACACTGAAGCTTTCTTT	CASSPPGVGLNTEAFF
TRBD2	.	TRBV2	TRBJ2-7	TGTGCCAGCAGTGGTCGGGGAGGGATAACCTCCTACGAGCAGTACTTC	CASSGRGGITSYEQYF
TRBD1	.	TRBV15	TRBJ1-1	TGTGCCACCAGCAGATCTCTGACAGGGGCCTCTTCGGACACTGAAGCTTTCTTT	CATSRSLTGASSDTEAFF
.	few	TRBV19	TRBJ2-7	TGTGCCAGTAGTACGCAGGTTAGCTCCTACGAGCAGTACTTC	CASSTQVSSYEQYF
.	.	TRBV5-1	TRBJ2-5	TGCGCCAGCAGCTTGGTGGACACCAAACTATTCCAAGAGACCCGGTACTTC	CASSLVDTKLFQETRYF
.	.	TRBV29-1	TRBJ1-1	TGCAGCGTTGTAAAAGCAACGAACACTGAAGCTTTCTTT	CSVVKATNTEAFF
TRBD1	few	TRBV30	TRBJ1-2	TGTGCAGGTGGGACAGGGACTAATGGCTACACCTTC	CAGGTGTNGYTF
TRBD1	.	TRBV19	TRBJ2-2	TGTGCCAGTAGCCCTACAGGGGGAGTTTACACCGGGGAGCTGTTTTTT	CASSPTGGVYTGELFF
TRBD1	.	TRBV19	TRBJ1-2	TGTGCCAGTAGTCTCTCACGGACAGGTGGGGGCTACACCTTC	CASSLSRTGGGYTF
TRBD1	.	TRBV11-2	TRBJ2-1	TGTGCCAGCAGCCTCAGACAGGGAATCATGGATGAGCAGTTCTTC	CASSLRQGIMDEQFF
.	.	TRBV5-6	TRBJ1-4	TGTGCCAGCAGCTCGACAGGTCCTAATGAAAAACTGTTTTTT	CASSSTGPNEKLFF
.	.	TRBV2	TRBJ1-1	TGTGCCAGTTCAGACAGGTGGAACACTGAAGCTTTCTTT	CASSDRWNTEAFF
TRBD1	.	TRBV5-6	TRBJ1-2	TGTGCCAGCAGCCGAGAGGTACGGACAGGGACCTATGGCTACACCTTC	CASSREVRTGTYGYTF
TRBD2	once	TRBV7-8	TRBJ2-2	TGTGCCAGCAGCCCCAGACTAGCGGGGGGGACCGGGGAGCTGTTTTTT	CASSPRLAGGTGELFF
.	.	TRBV27	TRBJ1-1	TGTGCCAGCAGTTTTGGGCAGGACACTCCATTACCTGAAGCTTTCTTT	CASSFGQDTPLPEAFF
.	.	TRBV6-5	TRBJ1-1	TGTGCCAGCAACGACCGAATGGGGGCGAACACTGAAGCTTTCTTT	CASNDRMGANTEAFF
.	few	TRBV27	TRBJ2-7	TGTGCCAGCAGTCCCTCCCGCGGGCCCTACGAGCAGTACTTC	CASSPSRGPYEQYF
TRBD1	.	TRBV7-6	TRBJ1-1	TGTGCCAGCAGCGCCAACCCAGGGGGCACTGAAGCTTTCTTT	CASSANPGGTEAFF
.	.	TRBV6-1	TRBJ1-6	TGTGCCAGCCGCCCTGGCAGGGAAAATTCACCCCTCCACTTT	CASRPGRENSPLHF
.	.	TRBV4-2	TRBJ2-5	TGTGCCAGGGCCCAGCGCGAGACCCAGTACTTC	CARAQRETQYF
.	few	TRBV19	TRBJ1-5	TGTGCCAGTAGCTCGGGGTCAGGGGGCAATCAGCCCCAGCATTTT	CASSSGSGGNQPQHF
.	.	TRBV4-1	TRBJ2-5	TGCGCCAGCAGCCCCCGACTTGGGGAGACCCAGTACTTC	CASSPRLGETQYF
TRBD1	once	TRBV5-1	TRBJ2-2	TGCGCCAGCAGCGAGACAGGGAGCACCGGGGAGCTGTTTTTT	CASSETGSTGELFF
TRBD1	.	TRBV7-9	TRBJ2-1	TGTGCCAGCAACCTCGCGGGACAGGGGAACAATGAGCAGTTCTTC	CASNLAGQGNNEQFF
TRBD2	.	TRBV9	TRBJ2-1	TGTGCCAGCAGCCCTCGGGGGGGAGGCAATGAGCAGTTCTTC	CASSPRGGGNEQFF
.	.	TRBV5-1	TRBJ2-2	TGCGCCAGCAGCTTGTTCCCCATCGGGGGACGGAGCACCGGGGAGCTGTTTTTT	CASSLFPIGGRSTGELFF
.	.	TRBV29-1	TRBJ1-2	TGCAGCGTTGAAGATCTTGAGGGCGCGGATGGCTACACCTTC	CSVEDLEGADGYTF
.	.	TRBV10-3	TRBJ2-7	TGTGCCATCAGTGATGGGACTCCTTCTAGCTACGAGCAGTACTTC	CAISDGTPSSYEQYF
.	.	TRBV5-6	TRBJ1-2	TGTGCCAGCAGCTTACTAGGGCCCTATGGCTACACCTTC	CASSLLGPYGYTF
TRBD1	.	TRBV15	TRBJ1-1	TGTGCCACCAGCAGTAAAGGACAGGGACTGTCCCGAACATTACCGAACACTGAAGCTTTCTTT	CATSSKGQGLSRTLPNTEAFF
TRBD2	.	TRBV2	TRBJ2-7	TGTGCCAACAGTGAAAGGCCGCTAGCGGGGGGCGAGCAGTACTTC	CANSERPLAGGEQYF